These T cell receptor beta chains were read from a single sample in a study of beta chain features in type 1 diabetes. Libraries were prepared by immunoSEQ multiplex PCR; TCRdb keeps only in-frame clonotypes and omits some of them. Counted here are more than 550,000 clones, roughly 13% occurring once; the ten biggest clones make up approximately 0.043%. Material: naive CD4+ T cells from blood. The receptor set was obtained from a man between 18 and 35 years old with type 1 diabetes. CDR3s include the opening cysteine and the closing phenylalanine or tryptophan. A D gene is named only where the DNA matches it firmly. Size tells how often a clone was seen (once, few, many) or the class of an expanded clone, and some rows leave it out.

J | size | V | D | DNA | CDR3
TRBJ2-7 | NA | TRBV20-1 | NA | TGCAGTGCTAGAGATAACGAGGAGCAGTACTTC | CSARDNEEQYF
TRBJ1-5 | few | TRBV25-1 | NA | TGTGCCAGCAGTGCCCCCGGGTCCCAAAGCAATCAGCCCCAGCATTTT | CASSAPGSQSNQPQHF
TRBJ2-2 | few | TRBV30 | NA | TGTGCCTGGGGGGTCGTATTAGGGACCGGGGAGCTGTTTTTT | CAWGVVLGTGELFF
TRBJ1-3 | NA | TRBV6-5 | NA | TGTGCCAGTCGGGGGCAGGAAGGATCTGGAAACACCATATATTTT | CASRGQEGSGNTIYF
TRBJ2-5 | few | TRBV6-6 | TRBD1 | TGTGCCAGCAGTCCCCGGGACAGGGGGCTTCTTGAGACCCAGTACTTC | CASSPRDRGLLETQYF
TRBJ1-2 | NA | TRBV5-4 | TRBD1 | TGTGCCAGCACCCTGGCCGGGACAGGCTTTTTCGGCTACACCTTC | CASTLAGTGFFGYTF
TRBJ1-1 | NA | TRBV6-5 | NA | TGTGCCAGAGAAATTGGAAACACTGAAGCTTTCTTT | CAREIGNTEAFF
TRBJ1-1 | NA | TRBV30 | NA | TGTGCCTGGAGTGTACAGGTTGAAGCTTTCTTT | CAWSVQVEAFF
TRBJ2-7 | few | TRBV29-1 | TRBD1 | TGCAGCGTTGGGGACAGGGCCTTTTCCAGCTCCTACGAGCAGTACTTC | CSVGDRAFSSSYEQYF
TRBJ2-7 | few | TRBV27 | TRBD1 | TGTGCCAGCAGTCACCCGACAGGGGTCCACGAGCAGTACTTC | CASSHPTGVHEQYF
TRBJ2-3 | few | TRBV7-2 | NA | TGTGCCAGCAGCCCGCGGGTCACAGATACGCAGTATTTT | CASSPRVTDTQYF
TRBJ1-1 | NA | TRBV30 | NA | TGTGCCTGGAGGCCGGTTCTGGGGTCCGGTTTCTTT | CAWRPVLGSGFF
TRBJ2-4 | NA | TRBV29-1 | NA | TGCAGCGTTGTGTTGGGAGGTGATAACATTCAGTACTTC | CSVVLGGDNIQYF
TRBJ2-3 | few | TRBV30 | NA | TGTGCCTGGAGTGTACTCACTCCGGGAGATACGCAGTATTTT | CAWSVLTPGDTQYF
TRBJ1-2 | NA | TRBV7-9 | NA | TGTGCCAGCACAAAAGAAGCCTCTAACTATGGCTACACCTTC | CASTKEASNYGYTF
TRBJ2-1 | NA | TRBV7-2 | TRBD2 | TGTGCCAGCACCCTAGCGGGGGGGCGGAGTGAGCAGTTCTTC | CASTLAGGRSEQFF